What follows are 23 T cell receptor beta chains derived from one specimen sequenced in a study of early T cells in non-severe SARS-CoV-2 infection. From the 5' RACE reads, TCRdb called clonotypes with MiXCR, one entry per CDR3 protein. Of about 28,000 distinct CDR3 sequences detected, about 6% appear once; the ten largest clones hold about 32%. The sample in question was whole blood, obtained at baseline. The receptors derive from an adult who was a healthcare worker with PCR-confirmed SARS-CoV-2 infection or an uninfected control (not recorded which).

This clonotype was picked up many times. The chain recombines TRBV6-6 with TRBJ2-1; 8 bases line up with TRBD1. V shed 8 bases, J shed 8 bases, and the junction held 8 bases outside the gene matches. CDR1 is MNHNY, CDR2 SVGAGI, per germline (reference sequence). There are 13 residues in the CDR3. CDR3 region: CASSYLQGDEQFF. CDR3 DNA: TGTGCCAGCTCATATTTACAGGGGGATGAGCAGTTCTTC.

The sample holds a few counts of this clonotype. The rearrangement joins TRBV20-1 to TRBJ2-2; D is undetermined. Trimming pared 0 bases from V and 1 base from J, leaving 6 bases between. CDR1 is DFQATT, CDR2 SNEGSKA, per germline (reference sequence). The CDR3 contains 14 residues. CDR3 residues: CSARDRRNTGELFF. CDR3 DNA: TGCAGTGCTAGAGACAGACGGAACACCGGGGAGCTGTTTTTT.

This clonotype was counted ten times or more. V is TRBV10-3 and J is TRBJ2-7, with TRBD2 matching over 13 bases. Germline V CDR1 and CDR2: ENHRY, SYGVKD. Trimming cost V 10 bases and J 2 bases; bases outside gene matches: 2. The CDR3 spans 13 residues. The CDR3 region is CASGTSGTYEQYF. The CDR3 DNA reads as TGTGCCAGCGGGACTAGCGGGACCTACGAGCAGTACTTC.

This clonotype was detected ten times or more. The V and J genes are TRBV24-1 and TRBJ2-1; D unclear. The germline gives CDR1 KGHDR, CDR2 SFDVKD. This CDR3 has 11 amino acids. V was clipped by 5 bases and J by 7 bases, with 5 bases between them. In DNA form, the CDR3 reads TGTGCCACCAGTGTGTGGAATGAGCAGTTCTTC. This encodes CATSVWNEQFF.

This clonotype has ten or more counts. This chain uses TRBV5-5 with TRBJ2-4; D gene ambiguous. This CDR3 is built from 14 residues. CDR1 and CDR2 from the germline V gene are SGHKS and YYEKEE (reference sequence). V dropped 0 bases and J dropped 1 base, with 5 bases sitting between them. Written as DNA, the CDR3 is TGTGCCAGCAGCTTGGCCTTGGCCAAAAACATTCAGTACTTC. Encoded protein: CASSLALAKNIQYF.

This clonotype came up a few times. This sequence joins TRBV19 and TRBJ1-2; D is undetermined. Between the trimmed V and J ends, which lost 2 bases and 8 bases, there was a span of 6 bases. The V gene's germline CDR1 is LNHDA and CDR2 SQIVND (reference sequence). This CDR3 contains 11 residues. The CDR3 region is CASSISRGYTF. The DNA of the CDR3 is TGTGCCAGTAGTATATCGAGGGGCTACACCTTC. The variable domain in full, with the rest retrieved from reference TRBV19 and TRBJ1-2, is DGGITQSPKYLFRKEGQNVTLSCEQNLNHDAMYWYRQDPGQGLRLIYYSQIVNDFQKGDIAEGYSVSREKKESFPLTVTSAQKNPTAFYLCASSISRGYTFGSGTRLTVV.

This clonotype was detected ten times or more. The DNA of the CDR3 is TGTGCCAGCAGTCCGCGGACTAGCGGGGGACAAGAGACCCAGTACTTC. It is translated as CASSPRTSGGQETQYF. The rearrangement links TRBV6-6 to TRBJ2-5; 13 nucleotides agree with TRBD2. The trim removed 5 bases at V and 2 bases at J, leaving 5 bases unmatched. From germline, CDR1 is MNHNY and CDR2 SVGAGI (reference sequence). This CDR3 contains 16 residues.

This clonotype was detected many times. This chain uses TRBV12-3 or TRBV12-4 with TRBJ2-1; TRBD2 agrees at 9 bases. The CDR3 extends over 19 amino acids. V lost 6 bases to trimming and J lost 0 bases; unmatched junction nucleotides: 15. The CDR3 reads CASRSPGTSFWSSYNEQFF. DNA for the CDR3: TGTGCCAGCAGATCCCCCGGGACTAGCTTCTGGAGCTCCTACAATGAGCAGTTCTTC.

This clonotype was observed at least ten times. The chain has TRBV11-3 and TRBJ2-1; D may match TRBD1 or TRBD2 (7 bases each). The germline gives CDR1 SGHNT, CDR2 YENEEA. CDR3 size: 15 residues. The germline V and J ends were trimmed by 1 base and 6 bases, with 13 bases remaining between them. CDR3 in DNA: TGTGCCAGCAGCTTAGCCGACAGGGAGGGCAATGAGCAGTTCTTC. Protein sequence: CASSLADREGNEQFF.

In this sample, this clonotype turned up a few times. The chain joins TRBV28 to TRBJ2-7, with TRBD2 identical over 15 bases. Trimming cost V 5 bases and J 0 bases; bases outside gene matches: 5. From germline, CDR1 is MDHEN and CDR2 SYDVKM. The CDR3 contains 17 residues. In DNA form, the CDR3 reads TGTGCCAGCAGTCTCGGGACTAGCGGGAGGCTCTCCTACGAGCAGTACTTC. This translates into CASSLGTSGRLSYEQYF.

This clonotype was observed many times. This chain joins TRBV19 and TRBJ2-1; TRBD2 agrees at 12 bases. The V gene's germline CDR1 is LNHDA and CDR2 SQIVND (reference sequence). Trimming cost V 3 bases and J 10 bases; bases outside gene matches: 4. There are 14 residues in the CDR3. The CDR3 sequence: CASSIGLAGGEQFF. CDR3 nucleotides: TGTGCCAGTAGTATTGGGCTAGCGGGAGGGGAGCAGTTCTTC.

This clonotype was recorded at least ten times. The rearrangement links TRBV28 to TRBJ2-7; D possibly corresponds to TRBD2 (6 bases). The CDR3 runs to 15 residues. The V gene's germline CDR1 is MDHEN and CDR2 SYDVKM. V dropped 8 bases and J dropped 4 bases, with 21 bases sitting between them. CDR3 DNA: TGTGCCAGCCGTTCTGACCGTCTCGGAGGGTACGAGCAGTACTTC. Translated: CASRSDRLGGYEQYF.

This clonotype was counted ten times or more. This rearrangement joins TRBV7-6 to TRBJ2-2; weak D call: TRBD2 (5 bases). The V gene's germline CDR1 is SGHVS and CDR2 FNYEAQ. V was cut by 7 bases and J by 6 bases, with 12 bases left in between. The CDR3 has 13 residues. The CDR3 nucleotides read TGTGCCAGCACCCAAATCGGGGCCGGGGAGCTGTTTTTT. Its translation is CASTQIGAGELFF.

At least ten counts were recorded for this clonotype. The rearrangement joins TRBV20-1 to TRBJ2-3; 10 nucleotides line up with TRBD2. Germline V gene sequence: CDR1 DFQATT, CDR2 SNEGSKA (reference sequence). The J segment lost 4 bases and the V segment lost 3 bases, leaving 7 bases of the junction unmatched. CDR3 length: 15 amino acids. DNA of the CDR3: TGCAGTGCTAGTCTGACTAGCGGGTGGGCAGATACGCAGTATTTT. This codes for CSASLTSGWADTQYF.

This clonotype came up a few times. A read error is possible here, since a much larger clone lies one base away. V usage is TRBV28 and J usage is TRBJ2-7; 8 positions agree with TRBD2. Germline V gene sequence: CDR1 MDHEN, CDR2 SYDVKM. The CDR3 is made up of 13 amino acids. CDR3 loop: CVSKAGGPYEQYF. Here the CDR3 DNA reads TGTGTCAGCAAGGCGGGAGGACCCTACGAGCAGTACTTC.

This clonotype was picked up many times. This chain connects TRBV14 to TRBJ2-7, with a possible D match to TRBD1 (6 bases). This CDR3 has 15 residues. V was shortened by 4 bases and J by 2 bases, with 15 bases between the two germline ends. Germline V gives CDR1 SGHDN, CDR2 FVKESK. Here the CDR3 reads CASSPGAGVTYEQYF. CDR3 DNA sequence: TGTGCCAGCAGCCCAGGCGCAGGGGTCACCTACGAGCAGTACTTC.

This clonotype was seen ten or more times. The chain employs TRBV23-1 and TRBJ2-5, with 8 bases that match TRBD1. TRBV23-1 has ORF status, its function being uncertain. This CDR3 is built from 18 residues. The ends lost 0 bases at V and 4 bases at J; junction bases unmatched: 13. CDR3 loop: CASSQSIGLWTGTETQYF. The CDR3 nucleotides read TGCGCCAGCAGTCAATCGATTGGGCTGTGGACAGGGACAGAGACCCAGTACTTC.

This clonotype was counted at least ten times. This chain joins TRBV11-2 and TRBJ2-7; D ambiguous. Germline V gene sequence: CDR1 SGHAT, CDR2 FQNNGV. This CDR3 spans 13 amino acids. Trimming took off 2 bases at V and 3 bases at J, with 8 bases between the two ends. The CDR3 coding sequence is TGTGCCAGCAGCTTACATTCCCTCTACGAGCAGTACTTC. It yields the protein CASSLHSLYEQYF.

This clonotype was detected ten times or more. The rearrangement uses TRBV6-1 and TRBJ2-7, with no clear D. Germline CDR1 is MNHNS and CDR2 is SASEGT. Trimming pared 8 bases from V and 1 base from J, leaving 21 bases between. This CDR3 spans 16 amino acids. CDR3 loop: CASVLYGSKFSYEQYF. The CDR3 DNA reads TGTGCCAGCGTTTTATATGGGTCGAAATTTTCCTACGAGCAGTACTTC.

This clonotype was detected many times. The V call is TRBV28, the J call TRBJ2-7; D is unresolved. Germline V gives CDR1 MDHEN, CDR2 SYDVKM. V was shortened by 6 bases and J by 4 bases, with 10 bases between the two germline ends. This CDR3 comprises 12 residues. The CDR3 loop reads CASSRARYEQYF. The DNA of the CDR3 is TGTGCCAGCAGCAGAGCTAGGTACGAGCAGTACTTC.

This clonotype has a count of ten or more. The chain has TRBV7-8 and TRBJ2-7; 8 nucleotides align to TRBD1. With 5 bases clipped from V and 7 bases from J, the junction kept 10 bases outside the gene matches. The CDR3 consists of 14 residues. Germline V gives CDR1 SGHVS, CDR2 FQNEAQ. The CDR3 region is CASSPGQGLVEQYF. DNA for the CDR3: TGTGCCAGCAGCCCAGGACAGGGTCTCGTTGAGCAGTACTTC.

This clonotype was detected many times. The rearrangement links TRBV10-3 to TRBJ2-5; the match to TRBD1 covers 8 bases. Trimming at V came to 2 bases and at J to 3 bases, leaving 5 bases not matched to a gene. This CDR3 region has 15 residues. Germline values: CDR1 ENHRY, CDR2 SYGVKD. The CDR3 sequence is CAISEMDRAKETQYF. The CDR3 nucleotides are TGTGCCATCAGTGAGATGGACAGGGCCAAAGAGACCCAGTACTTC.

The V gene is TRBV20-1, the J gene TRBJ2-1; 8 nucleotides match TRBD2. V was pared by 6 bases and J by 4 bases, with 2 bases of the junction left unmatched. The CDR3 runs 12 residues. The germline gives CDR1 DFQATT, CDR2 SNEGSKA (reference sequence). The CDR3 DNA is TGCAGTGCCCAGCGGGAGTACAATGAGCAGTTCTTC. Residues: CSAQREYNEQFF.